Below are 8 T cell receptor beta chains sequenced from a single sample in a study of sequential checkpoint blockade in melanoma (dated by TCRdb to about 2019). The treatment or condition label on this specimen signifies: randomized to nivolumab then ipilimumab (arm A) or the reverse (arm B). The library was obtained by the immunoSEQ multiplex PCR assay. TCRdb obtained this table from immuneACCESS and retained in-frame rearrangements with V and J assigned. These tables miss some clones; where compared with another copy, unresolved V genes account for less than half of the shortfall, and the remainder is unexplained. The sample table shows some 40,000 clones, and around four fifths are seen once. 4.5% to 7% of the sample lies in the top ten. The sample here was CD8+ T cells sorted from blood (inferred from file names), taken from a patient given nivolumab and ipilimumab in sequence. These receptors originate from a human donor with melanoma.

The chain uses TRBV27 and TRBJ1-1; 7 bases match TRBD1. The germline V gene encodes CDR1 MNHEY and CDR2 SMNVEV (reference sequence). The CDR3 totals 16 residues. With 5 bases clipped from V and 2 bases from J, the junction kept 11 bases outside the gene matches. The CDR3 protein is CASSVMRSGGNTEAFF. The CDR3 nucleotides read TGTGCCAGCAGTGTGATGCGGTCAGGGGGAAACACTGAAGCTTTCTTT.

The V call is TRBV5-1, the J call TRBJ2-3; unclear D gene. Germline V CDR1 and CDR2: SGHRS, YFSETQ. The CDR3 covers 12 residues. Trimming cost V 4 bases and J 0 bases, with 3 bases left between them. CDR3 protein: CASSPSTDTQYF. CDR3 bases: TGCGCCAGCAGCCCTAGCACAGATACGCAGTATTTT.

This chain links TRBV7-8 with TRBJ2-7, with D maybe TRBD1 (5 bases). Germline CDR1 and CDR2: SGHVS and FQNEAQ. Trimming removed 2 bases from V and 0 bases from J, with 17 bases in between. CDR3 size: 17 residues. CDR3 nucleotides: TGTGCCAGCAGCTTAAGTAAAGGGGCGGTGAGCTCCTACGAGCAGTACTTC. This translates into CASSLSKGAVSSYEQYF.

CDR3 sequence: CASSFIAGGVTSDEQYF. The CDR3 DNA reads as TGTGCCAGCAGTTTTATAGCGGGAGGGGTCACGAGCGACGAGCAGTACTTC. The chain employs TRBV27 and TRBJ2-7, with 11 bases that match TRBD2. The V gene's germline CDR1 is MNHEY and CDR2 SMNVEV (reference sequence). The length of the CDR3 is 17 residues. J was trimmed by 5 bases and V by 3 bases; bases with no gene match: 12.

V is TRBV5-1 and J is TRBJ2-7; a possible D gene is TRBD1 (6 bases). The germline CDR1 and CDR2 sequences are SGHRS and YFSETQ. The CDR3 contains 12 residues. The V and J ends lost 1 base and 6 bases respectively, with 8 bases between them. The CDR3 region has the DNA TGCGCCAGCAGCTTGTCAGGGGCCGAGCAGTACTTC. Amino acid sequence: CASSLSGAEQYF.

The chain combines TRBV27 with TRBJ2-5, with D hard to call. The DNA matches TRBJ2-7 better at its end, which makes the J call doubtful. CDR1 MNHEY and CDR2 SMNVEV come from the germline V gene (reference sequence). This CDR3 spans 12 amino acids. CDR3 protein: CASSPNSYEQYF. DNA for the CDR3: TGTGCCAGCAGCCCTAACTCCTACGAGCAGTACTTC.

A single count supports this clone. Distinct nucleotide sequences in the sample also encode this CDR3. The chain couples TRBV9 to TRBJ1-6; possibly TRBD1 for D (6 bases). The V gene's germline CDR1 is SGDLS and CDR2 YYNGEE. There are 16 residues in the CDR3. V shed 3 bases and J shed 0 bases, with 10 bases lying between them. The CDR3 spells CASSADRTSYNSPLHF. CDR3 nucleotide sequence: TGTGCCAGCAGCGCGGACAGAACCTCCTATAATTCACCCCTCCACTTT.

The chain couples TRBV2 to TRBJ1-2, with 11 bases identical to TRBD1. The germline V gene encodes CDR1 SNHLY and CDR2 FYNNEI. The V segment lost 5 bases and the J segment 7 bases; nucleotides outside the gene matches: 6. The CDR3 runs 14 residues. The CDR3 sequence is CASSPGQGAFGYTF. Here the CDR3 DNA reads TGTGCCAGCAGTCCAGGACAGGGGGCGTTTGGCTACACCTTC. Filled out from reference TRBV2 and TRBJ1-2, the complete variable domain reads EPEVTQTPSHQVTQMGQEVILRCVPISNHLYFYWYRQILGQKVEFLVSFYNNEISEKSEIFDDQFSVERPDGSNFTLKIRSTKLEDSAMYFCASSPGQGAFGYTFGSGTRLTVV.